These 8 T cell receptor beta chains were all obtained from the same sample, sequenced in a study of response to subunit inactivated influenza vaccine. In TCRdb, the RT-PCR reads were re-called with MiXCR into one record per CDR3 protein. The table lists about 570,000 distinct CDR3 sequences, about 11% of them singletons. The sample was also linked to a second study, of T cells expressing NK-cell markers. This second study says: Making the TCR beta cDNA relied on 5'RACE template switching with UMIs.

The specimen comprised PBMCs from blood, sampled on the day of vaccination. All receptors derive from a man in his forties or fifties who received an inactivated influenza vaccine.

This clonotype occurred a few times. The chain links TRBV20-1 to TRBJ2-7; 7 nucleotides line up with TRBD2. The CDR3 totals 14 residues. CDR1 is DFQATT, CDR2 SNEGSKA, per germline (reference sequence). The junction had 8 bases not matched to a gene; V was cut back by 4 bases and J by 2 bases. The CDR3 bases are TGCAGTGCTATGGGACTACCCCCGGCCTACGAGCAGTACTTC. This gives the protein CSAMGLPPAYEQYF.

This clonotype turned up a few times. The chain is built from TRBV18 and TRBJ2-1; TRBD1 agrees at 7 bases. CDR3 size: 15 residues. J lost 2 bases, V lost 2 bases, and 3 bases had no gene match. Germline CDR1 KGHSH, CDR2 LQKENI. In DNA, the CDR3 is TGTGCCAGCTCACCATTGGGACAGCCCTACAATGAGCAGTTCTTC. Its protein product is CASSPLGQPYNEQFF.

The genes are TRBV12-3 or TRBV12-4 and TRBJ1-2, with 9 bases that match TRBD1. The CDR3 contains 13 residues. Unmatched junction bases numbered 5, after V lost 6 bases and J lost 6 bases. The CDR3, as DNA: TGTGCCAGCAGAGGACAGGGGTCACATGGCTACACCTTC. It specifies CASRGQGSHGYTF.

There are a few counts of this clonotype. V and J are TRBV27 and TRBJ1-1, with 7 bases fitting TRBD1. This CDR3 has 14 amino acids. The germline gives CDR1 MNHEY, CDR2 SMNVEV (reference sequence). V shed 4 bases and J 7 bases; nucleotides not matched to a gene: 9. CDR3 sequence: CASSYLGGGDEAFF. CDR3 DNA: TGTGCCAGCAGTTACCTAGGGGGCGGTGATGAAGCTTTCTTT.

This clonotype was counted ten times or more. The CDR3 sequence is CASSPPLSEQYF. CDR3 DNA sequence: TGTGCCAGCAGCCCACCATTGAGCGAGCAGTACTTC. The chain recombines TRBV7-9 with TRBJ2-7; D unresolved. Trimming shortened V by 5 bases and J by 6 bases, and 11 bases separated the two germline ends. Germline CDR1 SEHNR, CDR2 FQNEAQ (reference sequence). This CDR3 has 12 residues.

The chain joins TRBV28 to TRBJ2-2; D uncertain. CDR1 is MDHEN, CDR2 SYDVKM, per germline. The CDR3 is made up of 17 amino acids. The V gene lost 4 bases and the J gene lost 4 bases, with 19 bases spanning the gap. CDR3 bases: TGTGCCAGCAGTTCCGCCGGGCACGGGCTCTTCACCGGGGAGCTGTTTTTT. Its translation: CASSSAGHGLFTGELFF.

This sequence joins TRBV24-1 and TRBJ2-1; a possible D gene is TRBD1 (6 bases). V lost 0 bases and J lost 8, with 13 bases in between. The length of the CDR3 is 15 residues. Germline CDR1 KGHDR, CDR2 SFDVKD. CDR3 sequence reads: CATSDLIQGLDEQFF. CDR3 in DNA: TGTGCCACCAGTGATTTGATTCAGGGGTTGGATGAGCAGTTCTTC.

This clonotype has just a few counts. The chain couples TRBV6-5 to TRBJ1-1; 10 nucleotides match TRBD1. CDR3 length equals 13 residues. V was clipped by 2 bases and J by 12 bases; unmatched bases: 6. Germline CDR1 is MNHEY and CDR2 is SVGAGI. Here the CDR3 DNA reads TGTGCCAGCAGTTACCGGACAGGGGGTGGAACTTTCTTT. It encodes CASSYRTGGGTFF.